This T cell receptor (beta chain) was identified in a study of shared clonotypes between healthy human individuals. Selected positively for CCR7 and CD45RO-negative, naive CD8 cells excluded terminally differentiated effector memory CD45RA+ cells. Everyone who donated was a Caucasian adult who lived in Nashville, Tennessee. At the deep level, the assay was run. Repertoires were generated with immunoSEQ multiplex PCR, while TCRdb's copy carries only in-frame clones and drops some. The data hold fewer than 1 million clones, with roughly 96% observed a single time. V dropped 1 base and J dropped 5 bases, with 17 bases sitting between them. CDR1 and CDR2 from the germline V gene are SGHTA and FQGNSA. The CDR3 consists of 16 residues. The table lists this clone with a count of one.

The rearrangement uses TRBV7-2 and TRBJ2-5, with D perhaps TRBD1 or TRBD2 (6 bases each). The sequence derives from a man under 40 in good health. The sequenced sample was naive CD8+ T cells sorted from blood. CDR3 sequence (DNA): TGTGCCAGCAGCTTAGTCTTGGGGGGCTGGGAGGAGACCCAGTACTTC. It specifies CASSLVLGGWEETQYF. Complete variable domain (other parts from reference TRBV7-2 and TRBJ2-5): GAGVSQSPSNKVTEKGKDVELRCDPISGHTALYWYRQSLGQGLEFLIYFQGNSAPDKSGLPSDRFSAERTGGSVSTLTIQRTQQEDSAVYLCASSLVLGGWEETQYFGPGTRLLVL.